This T cell receptor beta chain was obtained from a study of blood T cell repertoires in COVID-19. Overall study context: There were acute and convalescent COVID-19 samples, and they came from the United States, Italy and Spain.

The authors' processing: Counts of nucleated cells, estimated from reference gene primer amplification, were obtained. TCRdb's table, derived via immunoSEQ multiplex PCR, lists solely in-frame clones and lacks some. That table gives V, J and clone size, and the DNA gave D and trimming. The profile shows over 200,000 clones, about 87% of them singletons. Enrolled through a virtual design, the participants were between roughly 18 and 100 years of age and came from roughly 22 US areas. Researchers sorted participants into cohorts using their self-reported clinical history. The CDR3 loop spans 15 amino acids. Germline V gives CDR1 SGDLS, CDR2 YYNGEE. The trim removed 3 bases at V and 7 bases at J, leaving 9 bases unmatched.

This receptor was identified in a woman aged 40 to 49 with acute COVID-19. This chain uses TRBV9 with TRBJ1-2, with 10 bases fitting TRBD1. The sequencing sample was made of PBMCs or T cells enriched from blood (not recorded which). The CDR3 nucleotides are TGTGCCAGCAGCGAAACCGGGACAGGGGCTTCTGGCTACACCTTC. Its protein is CASSETGTGASGYTF.